One sample yielded the 5 T cell receptor beta chains listed below, sequenced in a study of cytomegalovirus exposure and HLA in healthy donors. Use of 60 Vbeta and 13 Jbeta primers characterized the PCR. The assay was immunoSEQ multiplex PCR, and TCRdb's table has in-frame clones only and misses some. The data contain under 150,000 clones, around 77% of them seen just once; the ten biggest clones take up approximately 1.7%. The sequencing sample was made of PBMCs. The receptors here all came from a woman in her 50s in good health and CMV-seronegative.

This clone was counted only a few times. This chain connects TRBV27 to TRBJ2-1; 11 positions agree with TRBD2. The CDR3 is 16 residues long. Losses at the gene ends were 4 bases for V and 3 bases for J; bases not matched to a gene: 5. Germline CDR1 reads MNHEY; CDR2 reads SMNVEV (reference sequence). DNA of the CDR3: TGTGCCAGCAGTTCTAGCGGGAGGCCCGACTACAATGAGCAGTTCTTC. This encodes CASSSSGRPDYNEQFF.

This clone was detected a few times. The rearrangement uses TRBV4-3 and TRBJ2-1; 7 bases are a match to TRBD1. CDR1 LGHNA and CDR2 YSLEER come from the germline V gene. V lost 0 bases and J lost 3; bases outside the gene matches: 5. There are 16 residues in the CDR3. CDR3 nucleotides: TGCGCCAGCAGCCAAGAGTCTCCAGGGGGCTACAATGAGCAGTTCTTC. It specifies CASSQESPGGYNEQFF.

CDR3 loop: CARSSPRQGLVVHNQPQHF. The CDR3, as DNA: TGTGCCAGAAGCTCTCCCCGACAGGGATTGGTAGTACACAATCAGCCCCAGCATTTT. The chain couples TRBV5-3 to TRBJ1-5; TRBD1 agrees at 7 bases. TRBV5-3 is an ORF; its function is uncertain. The V and J ends lost 3 bases and 3 bases, in that order; junction bases with no gene match: 18. This CDR3 comprises 19 residues.

J is TRBJ1-2 and V is TRBV6-5; 12 bases are shared with TRBD1. This CDR3 comprises 15 residues. Germline values: CDR1 MNHEY, CDR2 SVGAGI. V trimming: 6 bases; J trimming: 4 bases; junction bases outside the gene matches: 6. CDR3 in DNA: TGTGCCAGCAGCAGGGACAGGGGGCATTTCTATGGCTACACCTTC. Protein: CASSRDRGHFYGYTF.

The V gene is TRBV7-9, the J gene TRBJ1-2, with 9 nucleotides matching TRBD1. The germline gives CDR1 SEHNR, CDR2 FQNEAQ (reference sequence). V shed 3 bases, J shed 4 bases, and the junction held 6 bases outside the gene matches. This CDR3 comprises 15 residues. The CDR3 loop reads CASSFTGGGGYGYTF. Written as DNA, the CDR3 is TGTGCCAGCAGCTTTACAGGGGGCGGAGGCTATGGCTACACCTTC.